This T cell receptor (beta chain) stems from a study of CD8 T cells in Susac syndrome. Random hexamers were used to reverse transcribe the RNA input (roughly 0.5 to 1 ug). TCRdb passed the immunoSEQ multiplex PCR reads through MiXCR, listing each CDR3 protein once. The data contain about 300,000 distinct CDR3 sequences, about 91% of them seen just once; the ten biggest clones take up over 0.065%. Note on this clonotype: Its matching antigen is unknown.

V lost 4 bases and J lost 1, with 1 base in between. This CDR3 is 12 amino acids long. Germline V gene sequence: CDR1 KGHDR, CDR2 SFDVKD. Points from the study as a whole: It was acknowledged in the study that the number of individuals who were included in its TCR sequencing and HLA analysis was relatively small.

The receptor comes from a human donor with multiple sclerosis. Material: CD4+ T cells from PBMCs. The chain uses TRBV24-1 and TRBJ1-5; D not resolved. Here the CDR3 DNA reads TGTGCCACCAGTGACAGCAATCAGCCCCAGCATTTT. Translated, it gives CATSDSNQPQHF.